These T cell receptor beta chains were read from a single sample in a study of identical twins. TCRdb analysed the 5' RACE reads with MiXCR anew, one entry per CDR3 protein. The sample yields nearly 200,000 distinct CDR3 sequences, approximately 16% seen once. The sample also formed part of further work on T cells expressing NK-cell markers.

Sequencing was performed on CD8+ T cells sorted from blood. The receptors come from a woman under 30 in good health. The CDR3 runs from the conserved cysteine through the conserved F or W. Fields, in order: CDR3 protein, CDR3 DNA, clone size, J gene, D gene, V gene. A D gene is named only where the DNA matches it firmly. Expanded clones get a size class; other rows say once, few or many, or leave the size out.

CDR3aa: CSAAEGYEQYF
CDR3nt: TGCAGCGCAGCCGAGGGCTACGAGCAGTACTTC
abundance: NA
j_gene: TRBJ2-7
d_gene: NA
v_gene: TRBV29-1

CDR3aa: CASTGTSGRPDTQYF
CDR3nt: TGTGCCTCCACCGGGACTAGCGGGAGGCCAGATACGCAGTATTTT
abundance: NA
j_gene: TRBJ2-3
d_gene: TRBD2
v_gene: TRBV30

CDR3aa: CASSYSGERSDTQYF
CDR3nt: TGTGCCAGCAGTTACTCGGGGGAACGCTCCGATACGCAGTATTTT
abundance: NA
j_gene: TRBJ2-3
d_gene: NA
v_gene: TRBV6-5

CDR3aa: CASSLQGATYEQYF
CDR3nt: TGTGCCAGCAGTTTACAGGGGGCAACCTACGAGCAGTACTTC
abundance: few
j_gene: TRBJ2-7
d_gene: TRBD1
v_gene: TRBV12-3/TRBV12-4

CDR3aa: CASSQRWRRQGEEQYF
CDR3nt: TGTGCCAGCAGCCAAAGATGGCGGAGACAGGGGGAAGAGCAGTACTTC
abundance: few
j_gene: TRBJ2-7
d_gene: TRBD1
v_gene: TRBV14

CDR3aa: CASSPAEEGSYSNQPQHF
CDR3nt: TGTGCCAGCAGCCCCGCGGAGGAGGGATCTTATAGCAATCAGCCCCAGCATTTT
abundance: few
j_gene: TRBJ1-5
d_gene: NA
v_gene: TRBV6-1

CDR3aa: CASSPSASGIRETQYF
CDR3nt: TGTGCCAGCAGTCCCTCGGCTAGCGGGATTCGTGAGACCCAGTACTTC
abundance: many
j_gene: TRBJ2-5
d_gene: TRBD2
v_gene: TRBV12-3/TRBV12-4

CDR3aa: CSARGRGETQYF
CDR3nt: TGCAGTGCTAGAGGCAGGGGAGAGACCCAGTACTTC
abundance: few
j_gene: TRBJ2-5
d_gene: NA
v_gene: TRBV20-1

CDR3aa: CSAGDGNQPQHF
CDR3nt: TGCAGTGCTGGAGACGGCAATCAGCCCCAGCATTTT
abundance: few
j_gene: TRBJ1-5
d_gene: NA
v_gene: TRBV20-1

CDR3aa: CASAGGLAGGISYNEQFF
CDR3nt: TGTGCCAGCGCTGGGGGGCTAGCGGGAGGTATCTCCTACAATGAGCAGTTCTTC
abundance: few
j_gene: TRBJ2-1
d_gene: TRBD2
v_gene: TRBV11-2

CDR3aa: CASSPTGLDNEQFF
CDR3nt: TGTGCCAGCAGCCCCACCGGTTTGGACAATGAGCAGTTCTTC
abundance: NA
j_gene: TRBJ2-1
d_gene: NA
v_gene: TRBV7-3

CDR3aa: CASSPVGQGRLNTEAFF
CDR3nt: TGTGCCAGCAGCCCCGTGGGACAGGGCAGATTGAACACTGAAGCTTTCTTT
abundance: NA
j_gene: TRBJ1-1
d_gene: TRBD1
v_gene: TRBV7-9

CDR3aa: CSGGTSYEQYF
CDR3nt: TGCAGCGGTGGGACTAGCTACGAGCAGTACTTC
abundance: NA
j_gene: TRBJ2-7
d_gene: TRBD2
v_gene: TRBV29-1

CDR3aa: CASSQDLITTIQYF
CDR3nt: TGCGCCAGCAGCCAAGATTTAATAACGACCATTCAGTACTTC
abundance: NA
j_gene: TRBJ2-4
d_gene: NA
v_gene: TRBV4-3

CDR3aa: CASSSKGQLNTGELFF
CDR3nt: TGTGCCAGCAGCTCCAAGGGACAGTTAAACACCGGGGAGCTGTTTTTT
abundance: NA
j_gene: TRBJ2-2
d_gene: TRBD1
v_gene: TRBV12-3/TRBV12-4

CDR3aa: CASSLTENYEKYF
CDR3nt: TGTGCCAGCAGCTTAACAGAGAACTACGAGAAGTACTTC
abundance: NA
j_gene: TRBJ2-7
d_gene: NA
v_gene: TRBV7-9

CDR3aa: CATSRGTVSNQPQHF
CDR3nt: TGTGCCACCAGCAGGGGGACAGTTAGCAATCAGCCCCAGCATTTT
abundance: NA
j_gene: TRBJ1-5
d_gene: TRBD1
v_gene: TRBV15

CDR3aa: CASSRDGSNTDTQYF
CDR3nt: TGTGCCAGCAGCCGGGACGGCTCAAACACAGATACGCAGTATTTT
abundance: NA
j_gene: TRBJ2-3
d_gene: NA
v_gene: TRBV7-9

CDR3aa: CASNLGQRGRRNEQFF
CDR3nt: TGTGCCAGCAATTTAGGACAGCGTGGGAGACGGAATGAGCAGTTCTTC
abundance: NA
j_gene: TRBJ2-1
d_gene: NA
v_gene: TRBV12-3/TRBV12-4

CDR3aa: CASSQEGPRGTDTQYF
CDR3nt: TGCGCCAGCAGCCAAGAAGGGCCTAGGGGAACAGATACGCAGTATTTT
abundance: NA
j_gene: TRBJ2-3
d_gene: NA
v_gene: TRBV4-3

CDR3aa: CATRIGDGQGYEQYF
CDR3nt: TGTGCCACCCGAATTGGGGACGGACAGGGATACGAGCAGTACTTC
abundance: few
j_gene: TRBJ2-7
d_gene: TRBD1
v_gene: TRBV15

CDR3aa: CASSLSGTGSHEQYF
CDR3nt: TGTGCCAGCAGCCTATCCGGGACAGGGAGTCACGAGCAGTACTTC
abundance: few
j_gene: TRBJ2-7
d_gene: TRBD1
v_gene: TRBV6-2/TRBV6-3

CDR3aa: CASSIDYTGELFF
CDR3nt: TGCGCCAGCAGCATTGATTACACCGGGGAGCTGTTTTTT
abundance: few
j_gene: TRBJ2-2
d_gene: NA
v_gene: TRBV5-1

CDR3aa: CASSLGSSGRLGQFF
CDR3nt: TGTGCCAGCAGCTTGGGGAGTAGCGGGAGGTTGGGTCAGTTCTTC
abundance: few
j_gene: TRBJ2-1
d_gene: TRBD2
v_gene: TRBV5-6

CDR3aa: CASGSSSQGASYEQYF
CDR3nt: TGTGCTAGTGGTTCCTCCTCACAGGGGGCATCCTACGAGCAGTACTTC
abundance: few
j_gene: TRBJ2-7
d_gene: TRBD1
v_gene: TRBV12-5

CDR3aa: CATSPLGEYGYTF
CDR3nt: TGTGCCACCTCGCCCCTGGGGGAATATGGCTACACCTTC
abundance: few
j_gene: TRBJ1-2
d_gene: NA
v_gene: TRBV25-1

CDR3aa: CASKLTSGSYEQYF
CDR3nt: TGCGCCAGCAAACTAACCAGCGGGAGCTACGAGCAGTACTTC
abundance: NA
j_gene: TRBJ2-7
d_gene: TRBD2
v_gene: TRBV4-1

CDR3aa: CASSLGFAAGFSTDTQYF
CDR3nt: TGCGCCAGCAGCTTGGGTTTTGCGGCAGGCTTTAGCACAGATACGCAGTATTTT
abundance: few
j_gene: TRBJ2-3
d_gene: NA
v_gene: TRBV5-1

CDR3aa: CASREGPGADTGELFF
CDR3nt: TGTGCCAGCAGGGAGGGGCCGGGGGCCGACACCGGGGAGCTGTTTTTT
abundance: few
j_gene: TRBJ2-2
d_gene: NA
v_gene: TRBV7-6

CDR3aa: CASSTGTNTYNEQFF
CDR3nt: TGTGCCAGCAGCACTGGGACGAACACCTACAATGAGCAGTTCTTC
abundance: many
j_gene: TRBJ2-1
d_gene: NA
v_gene: TRBV5-5

CDR3aa: CASSRTGNQPQHF
CDR3nt: TGTGCCAGCAGCCGTACGGGCAATCAGCCCCAGCATTTT
abundance: NA
j_gene: TRBJ1-5
d_gene: NA
v_gene: TRBV6-1

CDR3aa: CASSYQGKDTEAFF
CDR3nt: TGTGCCAGCAGCTATCAGGGTAAGGACACTGAAGCTTTCTTT
abundance: NA
j_gene: TRBJ1-1
d_gene: NA
v_gene: TRBV7-9

CDR3aa: CASSYSIRAGTGELFF
CDR3nt: TGTGCCAGCAGTTACTCGATACGGGCCGGCACCGGGGAGCTGTTTTTT
abundance: NA
j_gene: TRBJ2-2
d_gene: NA
v_gene: TRBV6-5

CDR3aa: CASGSSGTGETQYF
CDR3nt: TGTGCCAGCGGGTCTAGCGGGACGGGGGAGACCCAGTACTTC
abundance: NA
j_gene: TRBJ2-5
d_gene: TRBD2
v_gene: TRBV12-3/TRBV12-4

CDR3aa: CASSLEWGHNEKLFF
CDR3nt: TGTGCCAGCAGCTTAGAGTGGGGGCATAATGAAAAACTGTTTTTT
abundance: few
j_gene: TRBJ1-4
d_gene: NA
v_gene: TRBV11-2